Below are 22 T cell receptor beta chains sequenced from a single sample in a study of blood T cell repertoires in COVID-19. Profiling relied on immunoSEQ multiplex PCR, and the TCRdb table lists in-frame clones only, not all of them. This table holds 220,000 or so clones, 70% to 85% found once. Sequenced sample: PBMCs or T cells enriched from blood (not recorded which). Receptor source: a woman aged 60-70 years who had recovered from COVID-19.

The chain carries TRBV11-3 and TRBJ2-1, with 7 bases fitting TRBD2. This CDR3 has 13 residues. The V segment lost 3 bases and the J segment 7 bases; nucleotides outside the gene matches: 3. CDR1 is SGHNT and CDR2 is YENEEA in the germline V gene. CDR3 protein: CASSFGGGNEQFF. The CDR3 bases are TGTGCCAGCAGCTTTGGGGGAGGGAATGAGCAGTTCTTC. Full variable domain (rest looked up from reference TRBV11-3 and TRBJ2-1): EAGVVQSPRYKIIEKKQPVAFWCNPISGHNTLYWYLQNLGQGPELLIRYENEEAVDDSQLPKDRFSAERLKGVDSTLKIQPAELGDSAVYLCASSFGGGNEQFFGPGTRLTVL.

The rearrangement links TRBV6-5 to TRBJ1-5; 10 bases align to TRBD1. Germline V lookup: CDR1 MNHEY, CDR2 SVGAGI. This CDR3 region has 13 residues. V dropped 4 bases and J dropped 6; count of bases not matched to a gene: 0. CDR3 sequence (DNA): TGTGCCAGCAGTTGGGACAGGGGTCAGCCCCAGCATTTT. As protein: CASSWDRGQPQHF.

This chain joins TRBV19 and TRBJ2-5, with 10 bases identical to TRBD2. CDR1 LNHDA and CDR2 SQIVND come from the germline V gene (reference sequence). The V gene end was trimmed by 9 bases and the J gene end by 6 bases; junction bases not matched to a gene: 10. This CDR3 contains 14 residues. The CDR3 DNA follows: TGTGCCAGCCAGACTAGCGGGCTCGCAAAGACCCAGTACTTC. It yields the protein CASQTSGLAKTQYF.

The J gene is TRBJ2-7, the V gene TRBV11-1; D perhaps matches TRBD1 (6 bases). V was cut by 5 bases and J by 3 bases, with 17 bases left in between. The CDR3 has 15 amino acids. Per the germline V gene, CDR1 is SGHAT and CDR2 is FQDESV (reference sequence). The CDR3 sequence is CASSLSGQRNYEQYF. In nucleotides, the CDR3 is TGTGCCAGCAGCCTCTCCGGACAGCGGAACTACGAGCAGTACTTC.

The genes are TRBV11-1 and TRBJ2-7, with a possible D match to TRBD2 (5 bases). The CDR3 is 13 amino acids. The germline CDR1 and CDR2 sequences are SGHAT and FQDESV (reference sequence). Between the trimmed V and J ends, which lost 4 bases and 3 bases, there was a span of 10 bases. This CDR3 is CASSSVEGYEQYF. The CDR3 DNA follows: TGTGCCAGCAGCTCCGTCGAGGGCTACGAGCAGTACTTC.

J is TRBJ1-1 and V is TRBV6-5, with 7 positions matching TRBD1. There are 14 residues in the CDR3. Looked up from germline, CDR1 is MNHEY and CDR2 is SVGAGI. Losses at the gene ends were 7 bases for V and 1 base for J; bases not matched to a gene: 6. The CDR3 region has the DNA TGTGCCAGCAAGCTACAGGGGCAGAACACTGAAGCTTTCTTT. It yields the protein CASKLQGQNTEAFF.

The V call is TRBV6-5, the J call TRBJ2-7; D is undetermined. CDR1 is MNHEY, CDR2 SVGAGI, per germline. The V end lost 4 bases, the J end lost 2 bases, and 3 bases lay between the germline ends. This CDR3 spans 11 amino acids. DNA for the CDR3: TGTGCCAGCAGTTTCGCCTACGAGCAGTACTTC. Translating it yields CASSFAYEQYF.

The V and J genes are TRBV19 and TRBJ1-1, with 11 positions matching TRBD1. With V trimmed by 5 bases and J by 0 bases, 11 bases remained unmatched. Germline assignment: CDR1 LNHDA and CDR2 SQIVND (reference sequence). The CDR3 totals 18 residues. The CDR3 nucleotides read TGTGCCAGTAGTCCTCCGGACAGGGGGCCGCTATTGAACACTGAAGCTTTCTTT. Encoded protein: CASSPPDRGPLLNTEAFF.

J is TRBJ2-3 and V is TRBV11-1; TRBD1 matches at 8 bases. Trimming at V came to 6 bases and at J to 3 bases, leaving 8 bases not matched to a gene. The germline CDR1 and CDR2 sequences are SGHAT and FQDESV (reference sequence). The CDR3 sequence is 15 residues long. The DNA of the CDR3 is TGTGCCAGCAGTCCCGGACAGGGCGGGACAGATACGCAGTATTTT. Amino acid sequence: CASSPGQGGTDTQYF.

This chain joins TRBV14 and TRBJ1-2; 11 bases align to TRBD1. Germline CDR1 SGHDN, CDR2 FVKESK. The CDR3 covers 13 residues. J was trimmed by 8 bases and V by 4 bases; bases with no gene match: 3. CDR3 protein: CASSPRTGGGYTF. The DNA for the CDR3 is TGTGCCAGCAGCCCTCGGACAGGGGGCGGCTACACCTTC.

This clone turned up a few times. The gene calls are TRBV27 and TRBJ1-2; TRBD1 agrees at 10 bases. Germline lookup yields CDR1 MNHEY and CDR2 SMNVEV (reference sequence). Trimming took 7 bases from V and 3 from J; bases not matched to a gene: 8. This CDR3 has 15 residues. CDR3 amino acids: CASTGLGTGDYGYTF. DNA of the CDR3: TGTGCCAGCACCGGATTAGGGACAGGGGACTATGGCTACACCTTC.

This clone showed up just a few times. This specimen includes other DNA sequences encoding the same CDR3. The chain links TRBV3-1 (or the pseudogene TRBV3-2) to TRBJ2-5; a possible D gene is TRBD1 (6 bases). The CDR3 sequence is 13 residues long. V was trimmed by 1 base and J by 3 bases, leaving 6 bases between them. CDR1 is LGHDT and CDR2 is YNNKEL in the germline V gene (reference sequence). CDR3: CASSQGTEETQYF. The CDR3 DNA reads as TGTGCCAGCAGCCAAGGGACAGAAGAGACCCAGTACTTC.

This chain uses TRBV11-2 with TRBJ1-6; TRBD1 is a possible D gene (5 bases). The CDR3 sequence is 15 residues long. V was pared by 0 bases and J by 3 bases, with 6 bases between. Germline CDR1 and CDR2: SGHAT and FQNNGV. CDR3 sequence: CASSLDGHYNSPLHF. CDR3 DNA sequence: TGTGCCAGCAGCTTAGATGGACACTATAATTCACCCCTCCACTTT.

This clone was picked up one time. J is TRBJ1-6 and V is TRBV6-5; possible D gene TRBD1, 6 bases. This CDR3 has 15 residues. Between the trimmed V and J ends, which lost 6 bases and 8 bases, there was a span of 17 bases. In germline, CDR1 is MNHEY, CDR2 SVGAGI. The chain's CDR3 is CASRRNRDPDSPLHF. In DNA, the CDR3 is TGTGCCAGCAGAAGAAACAGGGACCCCGATTCACCCCTCCACTTT.

This clone was seen only once. The chain carries TRBV5-1 and TRBJ2-6; 10 bases match TRBD1. The germline V gene encodes CDR1 SGHRS and CDR2 YFSETQ. The CDR3 is made up of 17 amino acids. J lost 4 bases, V lost 4 bases, and 8 bases had no gene match. In DNA, the CDR3 is TGCGCCAGCAGCCATGCCGGGACAGGGGCCGGGGCCAACGTCCTGACTTTC. This encodes CASSHAGTGAGANVLTF. Supplemented by reference TRBV5-1 and TRBJ2-6, the full variable domain reads KAGVTQTPRYLIKTRGQQVTLSCSPISGHRSVSWYQQTPGQGLQFLFEYFSETQRNKGNFPGRFSGRQFSNSRSEMNVSTLELGDSALYLCASSHAGTGAGANVLTFGAGSRLTVL.

In this sample, this clone turned up a few times. This chain connects TRBV11-1 to TRBJ2-7, with no clear D. The V gene lost 1 base and the J gene lost 4 bases, with 14 bases spanning the gap. This CDR3 has 15 amino acids. Germline assignment: CDR1 SGHAT and CDR2 FQDESV (reference sequence). The CDR3 coding sequence is TGTGCCAGCAGCTTAGACCGTTTTCGGTCGTACGAGCAGTACTTC. It translates to CASSLDRFRSYEQYF.

J is TRBJ2-3 and V is TRBV6-1; 9 bases match TRBD2. V lost 1 base, J lost 0 bases, and 8 bases stayed unmatched. From germline, CDR1 is MNHNS and CDR2 SASEGT. This CDR3 has 18 residues. The CDR3 bases are TGTGCCAGCAGTGAAGAAGGAAGGACTAGCGCTAGCACAGATACGCAGTATTTT. Translation: CASSEEGRTSASTDTQYF.

The genes are TRBV19 and TRBJ1-5; 7 nucleotides line up with TRBD1. CDR3 length equals 14 residues. Germline V CDR1 and CDR2: LNHDA, SQIVND (reference sequence). With 8 bases clipped from V and 3 bases from J, the junction kept 7 bases outside the gene matches. CDR3 protein: CASGGGQPNQPQHF. CDR3 DNA sequence: TGTGCCAGTGGTGGGGGACAGCCCAATCAGCCCCAGCATTTT.

This clone has a single count. The gene calls are TRBV11-2 and TRBJ1-1; maybe TRBD1 (5 bases). Germline V gene lookup returns CDR1 SGHAT and CDR2 FQNNGV. The CDR3 runs 13 residues. Trimming removed 1 base from V and 3 bases from J, with 6 bases in between. This CDR3 is CASSLAGYTEAFF. The CDR3 nucleotides read TGTGCCAGCAGCTTAGCAGGGTACACTGAAGCTTTCTTT. Looking up the rest from reference TRBV11-2 and TRBJ1-1 gives the full variable domain: EAGVAQSPRYKIIEKRQSVAFWCNPISGHATLYWYQQILGQGPKLLIQFQNNGVVDDSQLPKDRFSAERLKGVDSTLKIQPAKLEDSAVYLCASSLAGYTEAFFGQGTRLTVV.

This clone has a single count. The genes are TRBV5-1 and TRBJ2-5; 12 bases align to TRBD1. The CDR3 extends over 16 amino acids. V lost 0 bases to trimming and J lost 5 bases; unmatched junction nucleotides: 5. Germline V lookup: CDR1 SGHRS, CDR2 YFSETQ. CDR3: CASSLEGTGGWETQYF. The CDR3 DNA reads TGCGCCAGCAGCTTGGAGGGGACAGGGGGCTGGGAGACCCAGTACTTC.

The chain uses TRBV11-2 and TRBJ1-3; TRBD1 matches 7 bases. The CDR3 consists of 15 residues. The V gene end was trimmed by 9 bases and the J gene end by 3 bases; junction bases not matched to a gene: 11. Germline V gene data show CDR1 as SGHAT and CDR2 as FQNNGV. CDR3 sequence reads: CASTLTGYNGNTIYF. The CDR3 DNA follows: TGTGCCAGTACCTTGACAGGGTATAATGGAAACACCATATATTTT.

The gene calls are TRBV10-3 and TRBJ1-2; D is unclear. The CDR3 consists of 15 residues. The V and J ends lost 0 bases and 5 bases respectively, with 13 bases between them. Germline lookup yields CDR1 ENHRY and CDR2 SYGVKD. The CDR3 region is CAISESTGSAYGYTF. The CDR3 region has the DNA TGTGCCATCAGTGAGTCTACCGGGTCCGCATATGGCTACACCTTC.